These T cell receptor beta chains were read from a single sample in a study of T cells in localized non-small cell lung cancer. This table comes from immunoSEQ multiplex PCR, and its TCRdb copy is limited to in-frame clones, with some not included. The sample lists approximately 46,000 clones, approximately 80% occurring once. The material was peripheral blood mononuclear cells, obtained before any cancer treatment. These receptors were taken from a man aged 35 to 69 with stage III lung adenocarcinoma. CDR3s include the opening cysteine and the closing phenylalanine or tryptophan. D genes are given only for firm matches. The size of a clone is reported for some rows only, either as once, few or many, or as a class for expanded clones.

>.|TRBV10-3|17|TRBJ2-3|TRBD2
CAISDLAGGRFADTQYF
TGTGCCATCAGTGACCTAGCGGGGGGGCGTTTTGCAGATACGCAGTATTTT
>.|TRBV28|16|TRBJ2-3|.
CASSLSEQGYTDTQYF
TGTGCCAGCAGCCTGTCGGAACAGGGATACACAGATACGCAGTATTTT
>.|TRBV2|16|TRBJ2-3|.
CASFSLYLDQGDTQYF
TGTGCCAGCTTTAGTCTTTATCTAGATCAGGGTGATACGCAGTATTTT
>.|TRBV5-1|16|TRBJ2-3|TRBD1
CASSRGTGGFSDTQYF
TGCGCCAGCAGCCGAGGGACAGGGGGTTTTTCTGATACGCAGTATTTT
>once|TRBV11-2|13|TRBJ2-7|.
CASSLEVYNEQYF
TGTGCCAGCAGCTTAGAGGTTTACAACGAGCAGTACTTC
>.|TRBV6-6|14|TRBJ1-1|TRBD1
CASSRRTGNTEAFF
TGTGCCAGCAGCCGACGGACAGGGAACACTGAAGCTTTCTTT
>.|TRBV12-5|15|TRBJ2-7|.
CASAKINYHSYEQYF
TGTGCTAGTGCGAAGATAAACTATCACTCCTACGAGCAGTACTTC
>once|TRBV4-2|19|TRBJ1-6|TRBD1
CASSQDRPGQSSYNSPLHF
TGTGCCAGCAGCCAAGATAGGCCGGGACAGAGCTCCTATAATTCACCCCTCCACTTT
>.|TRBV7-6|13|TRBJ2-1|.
CASSLASYNEQFF
TGTGCCAGCAGCTTAGCCTCCTACAATGAGCAGTTCTTC
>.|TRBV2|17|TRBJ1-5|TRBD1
CASSGRTGGRRDQPQHF
TGTGCCAGCAGTGGGAGGACAGGGGGTAGGAGGGATCAGCCCCAGCATTTT
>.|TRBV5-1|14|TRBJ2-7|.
CASSPTSPAGEQYF
TGCGCCAGCAGCCCCACCAGTCCGGCGGGCGAGCAGTACTTC
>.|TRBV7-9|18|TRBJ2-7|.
CASSQRTDSNFSSYEQYF
TGTGCCAGCAGCCAACGGACCGACAGCAACTTCAGCTCCTACGAGCAGTACTTC
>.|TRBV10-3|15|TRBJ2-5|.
CAISPQVGVRETQYF
TGTGCCATCAGTCCCCAAGTTGGGGTACGGGAGACCCAGTACTTC
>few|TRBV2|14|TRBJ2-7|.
CASSVGGQLLEQYF
TGTGCCAGCAGTGTGGGTGGACAGCTCCTCGAGCAGTACTTC
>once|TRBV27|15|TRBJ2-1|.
CASNRGGLLSNEQFF
TGTGCCAGCAACAGGGGGGGACTGTTGAGCAATGAGCAGTTCTTC
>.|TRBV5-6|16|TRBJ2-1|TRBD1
CASSLEATGFYNEQFF
TGTGCCAGCAGCTTGGAGGCGACAGGGTTCTACAATGAGCAGTTCTTC
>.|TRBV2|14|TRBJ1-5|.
CASSEAGGNQPQHF
TGTGCCAGCAGTGAAGCGGGAGGAAATCAGCCCCAGCATTTT
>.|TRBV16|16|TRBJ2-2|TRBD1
CASSQRQGLNTGELFF
TGTGCCAGCAGCCAGAGACAGGGGCTCAACACCGGGGAGCTGTTTTTT
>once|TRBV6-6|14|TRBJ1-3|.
CASRPRQAGNTIYF
TGTGCCAGCAGGCCCAGACAGGCTGGAAACACCATATATTTT
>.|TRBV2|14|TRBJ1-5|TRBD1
CASSETGADQPQHF
TGTGCCAGCAGTGAGACAGGGGCCGATCAGCCCCAGCATTTT
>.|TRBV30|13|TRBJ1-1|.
CAWSQGVLAEAFF
TGTGCCTGGAGCCAAGGAGTGCTTGCTGAAGCTTTCTTT
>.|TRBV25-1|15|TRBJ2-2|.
CASSESGSGTGELFF
TGTGCCAGCAGTGAATCAGGGTCAGGCACCGGGGAGCTGTTTTTT
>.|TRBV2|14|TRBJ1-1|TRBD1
CASSEDRVTTEAFF
TGTGCCAGCAGTGAGGACAGGGTGACCACTGAAGCTTTCTTT
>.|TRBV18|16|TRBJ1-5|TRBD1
CASAGPQGGGNQPQHF
TGTGCCAGCGCCGGGCCTCAGGGGGGGGGCAATCAGCCCCAGCATTTT
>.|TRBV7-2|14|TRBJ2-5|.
CAGSLVALQETQYF
TGTGCCGGCAGCTTAGTGGCTCTCCAAGAGACCCAGTACTTC
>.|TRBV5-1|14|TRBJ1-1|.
CASSLEGRGTEAFF
TGCGCCAGCAGCTTGGAGGGGCGCGGCACTGAAGCTTTCTTT
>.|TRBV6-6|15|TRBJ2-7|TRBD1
CASSSKQGVSYEQYF
TGTGCCAGCAGTTCCAAACAGGGGGTGTCCTACGAGCAGTACTTC
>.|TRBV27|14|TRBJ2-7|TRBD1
CASSRRDRAGEQYF
TGTGCCAGCAGCCGGAGGGACAGGGCGGGCGAGCAGTACTTC
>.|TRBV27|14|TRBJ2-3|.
CASSPSPALDTQYF
TGTGCCAGCAGTCCCAGCCCGGCATTAGATACGCAGTATTTT